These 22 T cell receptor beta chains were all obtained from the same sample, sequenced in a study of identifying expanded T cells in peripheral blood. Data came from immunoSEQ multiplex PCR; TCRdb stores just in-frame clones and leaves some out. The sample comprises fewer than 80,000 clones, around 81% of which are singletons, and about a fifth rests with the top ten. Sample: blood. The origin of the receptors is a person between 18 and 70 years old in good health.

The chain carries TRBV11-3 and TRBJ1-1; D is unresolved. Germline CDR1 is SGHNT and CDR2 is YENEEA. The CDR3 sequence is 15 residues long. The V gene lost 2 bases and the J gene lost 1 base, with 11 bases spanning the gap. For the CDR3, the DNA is TGTGCCAGCAGCTTACTCGGGCAGCGGAACACTGAAGCTTTCTTT. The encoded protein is CASSLLGQRNTEAFF.

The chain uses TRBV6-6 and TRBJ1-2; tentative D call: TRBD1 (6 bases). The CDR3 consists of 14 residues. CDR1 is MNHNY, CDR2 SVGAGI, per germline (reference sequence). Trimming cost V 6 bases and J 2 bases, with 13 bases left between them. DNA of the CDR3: TGTGCCAGCAGCCCCATGCAGGGGAACTATGGCTACACCTTC. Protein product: CASSPMQGNYGYTF.

For the CDR3, the DNA is TGTGCCAGCAGTTACTCGACCGGGTCCCGAGAGACCCAGTACTTC. Encoded protein: CASSYSTGSRETQYF. The chain links TRBV6-5 to TRBJ2-5, with D uncertain. This CDR3 contains 15 residues. With 0 bases removed from V and 4 bases from J, the gap between germline ends came to 12 bases. Per the germline V gene, CDR1 is MNHEY and CDR2 is SVGAGI.

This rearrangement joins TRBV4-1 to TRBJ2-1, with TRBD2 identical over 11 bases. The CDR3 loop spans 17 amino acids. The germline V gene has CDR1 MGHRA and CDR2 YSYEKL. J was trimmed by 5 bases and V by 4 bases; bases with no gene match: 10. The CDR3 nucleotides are TGCGCCAGCAGCCCCCCGCCCGGGACTAGCGGTAACAATGAGCAGTTCTTC. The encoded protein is CASSPPPGTSGNNEQFF.

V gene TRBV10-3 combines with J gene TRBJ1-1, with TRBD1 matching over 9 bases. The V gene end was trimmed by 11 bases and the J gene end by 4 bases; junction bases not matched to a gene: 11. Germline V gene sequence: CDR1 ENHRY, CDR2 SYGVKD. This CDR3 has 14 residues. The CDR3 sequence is CACRTGERGTEAFF. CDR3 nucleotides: TGTGCCTGCCGGACAGGGGAACGAGGCACTGAAGCTTTCTTT.

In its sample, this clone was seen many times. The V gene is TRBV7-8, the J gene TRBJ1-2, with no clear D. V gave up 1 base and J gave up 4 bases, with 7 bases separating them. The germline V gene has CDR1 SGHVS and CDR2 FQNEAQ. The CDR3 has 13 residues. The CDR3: CASSLVPGYGYTF. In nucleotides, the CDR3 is TGTGCCAGCAGCTTAGTCCCGGGCTATGGCTACACCTTC.

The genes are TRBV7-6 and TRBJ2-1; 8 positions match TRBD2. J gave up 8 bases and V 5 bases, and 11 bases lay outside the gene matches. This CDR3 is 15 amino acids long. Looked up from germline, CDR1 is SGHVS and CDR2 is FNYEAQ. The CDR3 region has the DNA TGTGCCAGCAGCCCCCGGGGTAGCGGGGCCTATGAGCAGTTCTTC. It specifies CASSPRGSGAYEQFF.

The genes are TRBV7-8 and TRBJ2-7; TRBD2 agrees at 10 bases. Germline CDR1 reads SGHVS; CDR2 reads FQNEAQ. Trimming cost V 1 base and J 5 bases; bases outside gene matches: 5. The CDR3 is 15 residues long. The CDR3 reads CASSLELAGSNEQYF. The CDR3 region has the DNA TGTGCCAGCAGCTTAGAACTAGCGGGATCGAACGAGCAGTACTTC.

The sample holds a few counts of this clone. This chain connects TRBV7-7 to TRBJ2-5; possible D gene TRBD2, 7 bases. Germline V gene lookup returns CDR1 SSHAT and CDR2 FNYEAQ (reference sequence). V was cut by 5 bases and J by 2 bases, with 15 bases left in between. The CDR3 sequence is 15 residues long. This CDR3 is CASSPPGGWQETQYF. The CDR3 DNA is TGTGCCAGCAGCCCCCCGGGGGGCTGGCAAGAGACCCAGTACTTC.

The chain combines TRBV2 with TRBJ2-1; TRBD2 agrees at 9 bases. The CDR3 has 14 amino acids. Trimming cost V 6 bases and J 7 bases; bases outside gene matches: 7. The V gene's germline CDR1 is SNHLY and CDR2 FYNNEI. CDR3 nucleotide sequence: TGTGCCAGCAGAAGCGGGGGGAACATAAATGAGCAGTTCTTC. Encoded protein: CASRSGGNINEQFF.

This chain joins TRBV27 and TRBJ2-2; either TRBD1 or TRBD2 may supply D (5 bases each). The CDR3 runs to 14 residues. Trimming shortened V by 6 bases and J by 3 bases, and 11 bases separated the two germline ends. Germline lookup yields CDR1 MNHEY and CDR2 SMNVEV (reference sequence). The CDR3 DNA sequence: TGTGCCAGCAGGAGGGACCTGGACACCGGGGAGCTGTTTTTT. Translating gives CASRRDLDTGELFF.

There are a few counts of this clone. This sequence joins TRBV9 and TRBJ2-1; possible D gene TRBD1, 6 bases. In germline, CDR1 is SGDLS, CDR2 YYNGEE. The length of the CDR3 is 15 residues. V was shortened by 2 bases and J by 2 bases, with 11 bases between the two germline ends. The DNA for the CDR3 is TGTGCCAGCAGCGTCAGGGGCGTAGCCTACAATGAGCAGTTCTTC. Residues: CASSVRGVAYNEQFF.

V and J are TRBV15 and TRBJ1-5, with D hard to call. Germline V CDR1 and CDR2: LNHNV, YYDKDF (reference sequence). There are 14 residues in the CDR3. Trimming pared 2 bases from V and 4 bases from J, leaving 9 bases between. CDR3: CATSRNMGNQPQHF. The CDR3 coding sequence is TGTGCCACCAGCAGAAACATGGGGAATCAGCCCCAGCATTTT.

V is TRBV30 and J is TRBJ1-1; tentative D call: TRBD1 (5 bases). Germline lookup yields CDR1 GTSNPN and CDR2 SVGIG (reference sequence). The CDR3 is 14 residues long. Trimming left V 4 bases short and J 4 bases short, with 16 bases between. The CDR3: CAWTPGTGVTEAFF. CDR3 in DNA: TGTGCCTGGACCCCGGGGACGGGCGTCACTGAAGCTTTCTTT.

The CDR3 here is CASSDRGAEAFF. The CDR3 bases are TGTGCCTCCTCGGACAGGGGGGCTGAAGCTTTCTTT. The chain carries TRBV10-3 and TRBJ1-1; 10 bases map to TRBD1. The trim removed 11 bases at V and 6 bases at J, leaving 6 bases unmatched. This CDR3 has 12 amino acids. Per germline, CDR1 ENHRY and CDR2 SYGVKD.

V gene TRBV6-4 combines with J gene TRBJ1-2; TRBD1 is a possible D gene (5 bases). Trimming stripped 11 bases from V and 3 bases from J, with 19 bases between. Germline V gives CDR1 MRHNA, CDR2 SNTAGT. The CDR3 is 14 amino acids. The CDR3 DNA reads TGTGCCGGATTGGGGGGGAGAGGGTACTATGGCTACACCTTC. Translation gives CAGLGGRGYYGYTF.

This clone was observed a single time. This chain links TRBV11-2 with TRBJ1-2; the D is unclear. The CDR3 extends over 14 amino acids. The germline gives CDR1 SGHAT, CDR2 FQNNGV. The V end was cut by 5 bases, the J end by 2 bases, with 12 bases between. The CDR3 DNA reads TGTGCCAGCAGCCCAAACGTGGGGAACTATGGCTACACCTTC. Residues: CASSPNVGNYGYTF.

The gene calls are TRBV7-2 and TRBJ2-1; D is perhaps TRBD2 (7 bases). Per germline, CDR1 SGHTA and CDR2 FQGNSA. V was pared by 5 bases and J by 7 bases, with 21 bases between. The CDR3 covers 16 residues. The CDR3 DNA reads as TGTGCCAGCAGCAAGAAGGCTGCGAGGGGGGGAAATGAGCAGTTCTTC. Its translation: CASSKKAARGGNEQFF.

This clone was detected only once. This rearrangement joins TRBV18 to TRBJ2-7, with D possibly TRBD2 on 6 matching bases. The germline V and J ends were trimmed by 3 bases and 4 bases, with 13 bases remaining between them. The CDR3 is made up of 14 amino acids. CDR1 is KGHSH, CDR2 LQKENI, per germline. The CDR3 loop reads CASSPTEGKYEQYV. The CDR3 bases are TGTGCCAGCTCACCCACGGAGGGGAAGTACGAGCAGTACGTC.

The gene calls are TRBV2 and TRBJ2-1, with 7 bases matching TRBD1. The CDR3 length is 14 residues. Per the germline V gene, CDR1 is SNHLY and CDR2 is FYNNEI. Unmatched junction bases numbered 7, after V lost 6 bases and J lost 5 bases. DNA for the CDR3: TGTGCCAGCAGGGAGACCGGGACAGACAATGAGCAGTTCTTC. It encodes CASRETGTDNEQFF.

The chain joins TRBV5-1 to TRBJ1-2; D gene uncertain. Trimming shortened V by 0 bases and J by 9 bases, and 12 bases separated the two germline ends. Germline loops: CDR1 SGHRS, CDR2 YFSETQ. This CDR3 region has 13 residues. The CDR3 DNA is TGCGCCAGCAGCTTGGGCCCGGCGGGGAGCTACACCTTC. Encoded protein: CASSLGPAGSYTF.

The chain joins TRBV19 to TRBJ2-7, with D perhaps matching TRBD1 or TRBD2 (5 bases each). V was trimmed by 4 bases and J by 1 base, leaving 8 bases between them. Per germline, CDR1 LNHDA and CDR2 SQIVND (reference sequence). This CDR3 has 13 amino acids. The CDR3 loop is CASSRGGSYEQYF. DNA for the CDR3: TGTGCCAGTAGTAGGGGCGGGTCCTACGAGCAGTACTTC. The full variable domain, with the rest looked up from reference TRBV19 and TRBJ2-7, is DGGITQSPKYLFRKEGQNVTLSCEQNLNHDAMYWYRQDPGQGLRLIYYSQIVNDFQKGDIAEGYSVSREKKESFPLTVTSAQKNPTAFYLCASSRGGSYEQYFGPGTRLTVT.